The following is a TCR beta chain sequence with its context. Libraries were prepared by immunoSEQ multiplex PCR; TCRdb keeps only in-frame clonotypes and omits some of them. This repertoire shows 120,000 to 150,000 clones, about 80% found once; its top ten account for approximately 3.5%. The source of the sample is a study of blood T cell repertoires in COVID-19. Study in general: Nucleic acid was either cDNA or gDNA, and it came from T cells, B-cell-depleted T cells, or PBMCs.

V lost 9 bases and J 1 base, leaving 10 bases between the germline ends. The V gene's germline CDR1 is LNHDA and CDR2 SQIVND (reference sequence). The CDR3 loop spans 13 amino acids. This TCR was sampled from a man aged 60 to 69 with acute or convalescent COVID-19. The rearrangement links TRBV19 to TRBJ1-5; D remains unclear. Sequencing was done on a sample of peripheral blood. The CDR3 DNA is TGTGCCAGCGGCAGGCAAAGCAATCAGCCCCAGCATTTT. Translating it yields CASGRQSNQPQHF.